This TCR beta chain was recorded in a study of regulatory T cells in long-lasting Graves disease. Study as a whole: Less than 3 months of antithyroid drugs had been taken by newly diagnosed Graves' patients.

CDR1 is MDHEN and CDR2 is SYDVKM in the germline V gene. The J segment lost 4 bases and the V segment lost 6 bases, leaving 23 bases of the junction unmatched. The CDR3 covers 20 residues. Overall study results and limits: Relative to newly diagnosed Graves' patients, persistent ones had lower TCR diversity.

Time point defined: newly diagnosed GD, antithyroid drugs for less than 3 months. RNA from PBMCs was the source of the TCR library. The collection involved drawing 8 to 9 milliliters of peripheral blood into EDTA tubes. TCR beta libraries were built with iRepertoire HTBI primers and Arm-PCR of CDR3 regions. As handled by the study authors: Identified segments across samples numbered some 62 TRBV and approximately 13 TRBJ. Using its own MiXCR run on the multiplex PCR reads, TCRdb lists one record per CDR3 protein. TCRdb, rather than the study authors, made the V and J calls. The table includes 320,000 or so distinct CDR3 sequences, roughly 18% detected once. This clonotype was picked up many times. Its antigen is unknown.

The clonotype was recovered from a female donor with Graves disease. This chain uses TRBV28 with TRBJ2-3, with TRBD1 matching over 9 bases. The specimen was peripheral blood mononuclear cells (PBMCs), collected at new diagnosis, from a patient treated with antithyroid drugs. CDR3 in amino acids: CASSRRIRDRASKAADTQYF. The DNA for the CDR3 is TGTGCCAGCAGCCGCAGGATTAGGGACAGGGCGTCGAAGGCGGCAGATACGCAGTATTTT.